This T cell receptor beta chain was identified in a study of blood T cell repertoires in COVID-19. The CDR3 covers 13 residues. Germline values: CDR1 GTSNPN, CDR2 SVGIG (reference sequence). Produced via immunoSEQ multiplex PCR; TCRdb's table is partial and in-frame only. The sample has tens of thousands of clones, roughly 89% seen once. Concerning this clone: Mismatch with germline at one junction end may stem from a read error.

The sequencing input was peripheral blood. This sequence originates from a man aged 45-65 years with acute or convalescent COVID-19. The V gene is TRBV30, the J gene TRBJ1-3; TRBD1 aligns across 9 bases. CDR3 sequence: CAWFRQGGTTIYF. The CDR3 DNA follows: TGTGCCTGGTTTAGACAGGGGGGAACCACCATATATTTT.